Shown below are 8 T cell receptor beta chains from a single sample sequenced in a study of blood T cells in healthy people across ages. A J-beta primer mix and a sample-barcoded 5' primer were used in a second PCR of about 7 to 11 cycles. Using its own MiXCR run on the 5' RACE reads, TCRdb lists one record per CDR3 protein. Of fewer than 1,000,000 distinct CDR3 sequences in the sample, around 43% were seen once. Sequencing input: blood. All receptors come from a man aged 55 to 70 in good health.

This chain joins TRBV11-2 and TRBJ2-7, with TRBD2 as a possible D gene (6 bases). V was pared by 5 bases and J by 2 bases, with 13 bases between. The CDR3 consists of 14 residues. Germline V gene lookup returns CDR1 SGHAT and CDR2 FQNNGV. The CDR3 here is CASSPRDFPYEQYF. CDR3 sequence (DNA): TGTGCCAGCAGCCCTAGGGACTTCCCCTACGAGCAGTACTTC.

V gene TRBV6-2 or TRBV6-3 combines with J gene TRBJ1-1; no clear D gene. This CDR3 region has 14 residues. Germline CDR1 MNHEY, CDR2 SVGEGT. V was pared by 5 bases and J by 4 bases, with 14 bases between. As DNA, the CDR3 is TGTGCCAGCAGTAGGACTCACCCGGGCACTGAAGCTTTCTTT. Its protein product is CASSRTHPGTEAFF.

The genes are TRBV10-2 and TRBJ2-1; TRBD1 might be the D (5 bases). The V gene's germline CDR1 is WSHSY and CDR2 SAAADI. The CDR3 contains 12 residues. The germline V and J ends were trimmed by 8 bases and 8 bases, with 13 bases remaining between them. The CDR3 DNA follows: TGCGCCAGCCAGACAGTTCTTGATGAGCAGTTCTTC. Amino acids: CASQTVLDEQFF.

In the case of this clonotype: This could be a read error, since a much larger clone is one nucleotide away. The chain carries TRBV3-1 and TRBJ1-2; no firm D call. The CDR3 contains 12 residues. The germline gives CDR1 LGHDT, CDR2 YNNKEL (reference sequence). The CDR3 DNA follows: TGTCCCAGCAGCCAATCACGGGATGCCTACACCTTC. This translates into CPSSQSRDAYTF.

This chain links TRBV29-1 with TRBJ1-2; D unclear. The CDR3 has 16 residues. CDR1 SQVTM and CDR2 ANQGSEA come from the germline V gene. V was cut by 4 bases and J by 8 bases, with 26 bases left in between. The CDR3 region has the DNA TGCAGCGTTGGCGACCGTTTGACGGCCTTACCCGGGGGCTACACCTTC. Its translation is CSVGDRLTALPGGYTF. Filled out from reference TRBV29-1 and TRBJ1-2, the complete variable domain reads SAVISQKPSRDICQRGTSLTIQCQVDSQVTMMFWYRQQPGQSLTLIATANQGSEATYESGFVIDKFPISRPNLTFSTLTVSNMSPEDSSIYLCSVGDRLTALPGGYTFGSGTRLTVV.

This clonotype was seen a handful of times. The chain employs TRBV20-1 and TRBJ2-3; D uncertain. CDR3 length equals 12 residues. V gave up 3 bases and J gave up 4 bases, with 8 bases separating them. In germline, CDR1 is DFQATT, CDR2 SNEGSKA (reference sequence). In nucleotides, the CDR3 is TGCAGTGCTAGTAATAGCCCAGATACGCAGTATTTT. Its protein is CSASNSPDTQYF.

The chain has TRBV24-1 and TRBJ2-2; D is possibly TRBD1 (5 bases). The CDR3 has 14 residues. Germline V gene data show CDR1 as KGHDR and CDR2 as SFDVKD. Deletions cut 4 bases from V and 7 bases from J, with 12 bases between. This CDR3 reads CATSDSLTVGELFF. Here the CDR3 DNA reads TGTGCCACCAGTGACTCCCTGACAGTCGGGGAGCTGTTTTTT.

This sequence joins TRBV7-2 and TRBJ2-4, with 8 positions matching TRBD2. Judging by the DNA end, TRBJ2-7 fits better; the J call may be wrong. This CDR3 is built from 15 residues. Looked up from germline, CDR1 is SGHTA and CDR2 is FQGNSA. The CDR3 reads CASSSQLGLDAEQYF. CDR3 nucleotides: TGTGCCAGCAGCTCACAATTGGGACTAGATGCCGAGCAGTACTTC.